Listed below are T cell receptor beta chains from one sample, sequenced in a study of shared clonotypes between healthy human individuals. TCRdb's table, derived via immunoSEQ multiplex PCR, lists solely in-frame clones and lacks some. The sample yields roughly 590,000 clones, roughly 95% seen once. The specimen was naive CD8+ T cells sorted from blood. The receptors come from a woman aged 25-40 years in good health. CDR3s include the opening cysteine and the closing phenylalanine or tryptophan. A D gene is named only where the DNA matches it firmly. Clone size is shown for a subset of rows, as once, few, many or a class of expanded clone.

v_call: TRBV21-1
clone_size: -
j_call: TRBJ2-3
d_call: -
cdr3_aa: CASSKGQRDTQYF
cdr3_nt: TGTGCCAGCAGCAAGGGGCAGAGAGATACGCAGTATTTT

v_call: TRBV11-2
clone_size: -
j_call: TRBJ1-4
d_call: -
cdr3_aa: CASSLDSQANEKLFF
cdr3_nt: TGTGCCAGCAGCTTAGATAGTCAGGCTAATGAAAAACTGTTTTTT

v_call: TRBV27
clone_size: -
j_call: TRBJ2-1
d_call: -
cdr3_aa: CASSPSRGNEQFF
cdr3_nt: TGTGCCAGCAGCCCGAGTCGGGGGAATGAGCAGTTCTTC

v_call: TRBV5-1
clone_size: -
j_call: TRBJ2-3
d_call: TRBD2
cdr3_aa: CASSSVGSGSVTDTQYF
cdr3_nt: TGCGCCAGCAGCTCAGTCGGCAGCGGGAGTGTTACAGATACGCAGTATTTT

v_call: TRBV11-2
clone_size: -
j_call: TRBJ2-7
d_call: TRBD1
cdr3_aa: CASSLTMGGTGPTYEQYF
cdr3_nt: TGTGCCAGCAGCTTAACCATGGGGGGGACAGGGCCCACCTACGAGCAGTACTTC

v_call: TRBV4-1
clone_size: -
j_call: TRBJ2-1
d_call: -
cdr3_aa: CASSHLLRVPSYNEQFF
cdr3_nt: TGCGCCAGCAGCCACCTACTAAGAGTACCCTCCTACAATGAGCAGTTCTTC

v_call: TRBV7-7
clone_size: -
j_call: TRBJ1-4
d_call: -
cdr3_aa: CASSLGAPGANEKLFF
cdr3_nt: TGTGCCAGCAGCTTAGGGGCCCCAGGGGCTAATGAAAAACTGTTTTTT

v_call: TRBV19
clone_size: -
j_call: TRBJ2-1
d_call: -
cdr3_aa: CASSIVDEQFF
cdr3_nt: TGTGCCAGTAGCATAGTGGATGAGCAGTTCTTC

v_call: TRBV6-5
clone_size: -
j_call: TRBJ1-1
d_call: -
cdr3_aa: CASTQGAGGTEAFF
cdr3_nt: TGTGCCAGCACCCAAGGTGCCGGGGGAACTGAAGCTTTCTTT

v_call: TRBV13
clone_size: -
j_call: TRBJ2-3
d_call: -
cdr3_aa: CASTLGSDTQYF
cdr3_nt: TGTGCCAGCACCCTGGGGTCGGATACGCAGTATTTT

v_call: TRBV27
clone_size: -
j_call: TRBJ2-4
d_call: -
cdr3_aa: CASKGSGKENIQYF
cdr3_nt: TGTGCCAGCAAGGGGTCGGGAAAGGAAAACATTCAGTACTTC

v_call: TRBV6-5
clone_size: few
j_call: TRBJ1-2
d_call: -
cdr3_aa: CASSYVDSTGYTF
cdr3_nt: TGTGCCAGCAGTTACGTCGACAGTACGGGCTACACCTTC

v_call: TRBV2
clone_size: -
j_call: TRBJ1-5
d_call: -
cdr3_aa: CASSLTGGFYSNQPQHF
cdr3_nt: TGTGCCAGCAGCCTCACGGGGGGGTTTTATAGCAATCAGCCCCAGCATTTT

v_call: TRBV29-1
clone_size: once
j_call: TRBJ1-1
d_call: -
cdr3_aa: CSSVRGTYTEAFF
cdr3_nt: TGCAGCAGTGTTAGGGGTACTTACACTGAAGCTTTCTTT

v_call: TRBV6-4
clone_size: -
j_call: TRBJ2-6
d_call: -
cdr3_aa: CANLRTGANVLTF
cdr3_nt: TGTGCCAACTTAAGAACTGGGGCCAACGTCCTGACTTTC

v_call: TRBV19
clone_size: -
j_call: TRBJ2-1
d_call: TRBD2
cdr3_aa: CASSIGGTSNEQFF
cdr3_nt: TGTGCCAGTAGTATAGGAGGGACTAGCAATGAGCAGTTCTTC

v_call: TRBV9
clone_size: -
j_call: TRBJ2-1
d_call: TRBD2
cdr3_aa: CASSVGGTSSYNEQFF
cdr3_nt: TGTGCCAGCAGCGTAGGGGGGACTAGCTCCTACAATGAGCAGTTCTTC

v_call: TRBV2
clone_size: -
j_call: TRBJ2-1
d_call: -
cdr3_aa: CASSDTAYHNEQFF
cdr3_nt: TGTGCCAGCAGTGATACAGCCTACCACAATGAGCAGTTCTTC

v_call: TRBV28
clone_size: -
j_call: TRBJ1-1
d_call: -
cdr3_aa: CASSSPSSSYMNTEAFF
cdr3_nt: TGTGCCAGCAGTTCCCCATCCAGCAGTTACATGAACACTGAAGCTTTCTTT

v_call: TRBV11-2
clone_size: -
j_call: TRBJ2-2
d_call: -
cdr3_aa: CASLREYTGELFF
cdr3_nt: TGTGCCAGCCTCAGGGAATACACCGGGGAGCTGTTTTTT

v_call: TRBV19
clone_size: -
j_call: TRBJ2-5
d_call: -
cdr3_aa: CASSLGGGIQETQYF
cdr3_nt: TGTGCCAGTAGTCTAGGGGGTGGTATCCAAGAGACCCAGTACTTC

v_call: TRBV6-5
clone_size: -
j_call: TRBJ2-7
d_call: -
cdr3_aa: CASSFGTASSEQYF
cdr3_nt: TGTGCCAGCAGCTTCGGGACGGCCTCATCTGAGCAGTACTTC

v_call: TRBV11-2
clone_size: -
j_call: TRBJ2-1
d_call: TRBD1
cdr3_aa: CASSSTPGQGMWNEQFF
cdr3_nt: TGTGCCAGCAGCAGTACCCCGGGACAGGGGATGTGGAATGAGCAGTTCTTC

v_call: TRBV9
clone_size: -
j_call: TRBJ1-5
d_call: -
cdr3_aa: CASSLLGGTNQPQHF
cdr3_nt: TGTGCCAGCAGCCTCCTCGGGGGGACCAATCAGCCCCAGCATTTT

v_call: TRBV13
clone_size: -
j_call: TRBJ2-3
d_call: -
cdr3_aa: CASSSQGSDTQYF
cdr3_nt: TGTGCCAGCAGCTCACAGGGTTCGGATACGCAGTATTTT

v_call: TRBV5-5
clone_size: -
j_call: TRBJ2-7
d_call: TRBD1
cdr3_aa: CASSFLQGTYEQYF
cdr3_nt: TGTGCCAGCAGCTTCCTACAGGGGACCTACGAGCAGTACTTC

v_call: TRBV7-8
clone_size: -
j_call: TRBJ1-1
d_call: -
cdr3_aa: CASSLLNTEAFF
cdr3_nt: TGTGCCAGCAGCTTATTGAACACTGAAGCTTTCTTT

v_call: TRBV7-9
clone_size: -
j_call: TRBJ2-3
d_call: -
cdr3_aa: CASSLVRESTDTQYF
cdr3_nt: TGTGCCAGCAGCTTAGTTCGGGAGAGCACAGATACGCAGTATTTT

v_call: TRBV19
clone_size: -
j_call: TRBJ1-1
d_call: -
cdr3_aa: CASSIEVGTEAFF
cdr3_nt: TGTGCCAGTAGTATAGAGGTGGGCACTGAAGCTTTCTTT

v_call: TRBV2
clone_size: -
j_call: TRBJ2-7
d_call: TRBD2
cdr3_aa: CVASKMIAGAYEQYF
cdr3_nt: TGTGTCGCCAGCAAGATGATAGCGGGTGCCTACGAGCAGTACTTC

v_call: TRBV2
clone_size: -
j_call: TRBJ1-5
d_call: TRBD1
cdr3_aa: CASRAGTGLYQPQHF
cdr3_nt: TGTGCCAGCAGGGCCGGGACAGGGCTATATCAGCCCCAGCATTTT

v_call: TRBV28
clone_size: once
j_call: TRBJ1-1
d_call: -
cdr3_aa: CASSLFADTSQIFF
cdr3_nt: TGTGCCAGCAGTTTATTCGCGGACACTTCCCAAATCTTCTTT

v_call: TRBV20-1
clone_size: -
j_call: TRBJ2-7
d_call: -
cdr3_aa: CSASSLYEQYF
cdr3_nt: TGCAGTGCTAGTTCCCTTTACGAGCAGTACTTC

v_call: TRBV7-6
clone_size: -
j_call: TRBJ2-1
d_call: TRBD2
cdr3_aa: CASSLGLADYNEQFF
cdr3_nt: TGTGCCAGCAGCTTAGGACTAGCGGACTACAATGAGCAGTTCTTC

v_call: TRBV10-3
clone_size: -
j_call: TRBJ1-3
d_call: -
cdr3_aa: CAISEAGWVAGNTIYF
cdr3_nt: TGTGCCATCAGTGAGGCAGGGTGGGTTGCTGGAAACACCATATATTTT

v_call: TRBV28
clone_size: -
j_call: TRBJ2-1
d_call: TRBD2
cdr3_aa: CASSFLLAGTYNEQFF
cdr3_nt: TGTGCCAGCAGTTTTCTACTAGCGGGTACCTACAATGAGCAGTTCTTC

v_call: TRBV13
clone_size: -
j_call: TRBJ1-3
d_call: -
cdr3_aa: CASSLESGNTIYF
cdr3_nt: TGTGCCAGCAGCTTAGAATCTGGAAACACCATATATTTT

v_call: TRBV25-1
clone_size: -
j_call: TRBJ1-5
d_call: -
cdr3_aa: CASSEVKKEEYSNQPQHF
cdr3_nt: TGTGCCAGCAGTGAAGTTAAAAAAGAAGAATATAGCAATCAGCCCCAGCATTTT

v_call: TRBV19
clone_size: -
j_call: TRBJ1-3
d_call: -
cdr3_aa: CASSIWTSGNTIYF
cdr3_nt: TGTGCCAGTAGTATTTGGACATCTGGAAACACCATATATTTT

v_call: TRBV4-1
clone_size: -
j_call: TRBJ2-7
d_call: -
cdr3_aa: CASSQESGRGSYEQYF
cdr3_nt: TGCGCCAGCAGCCAAGAAAGCGGCAGGGGCTCCTACGAGCAGTACTTC

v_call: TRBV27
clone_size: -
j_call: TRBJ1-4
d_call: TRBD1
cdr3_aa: CASSLSGQANEKLFF
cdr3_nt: TGTGCCAGCAGTTTATCGGGACAGGCTAATGAAAAACTGTTTTTT

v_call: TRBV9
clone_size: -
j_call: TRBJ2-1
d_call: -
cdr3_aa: CASSAPPAGLYNEQFF
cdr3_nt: TGTGCCAGCAGCGCCCCCCCCGCGGGACTCTACAATGAGCAGTTCTTC

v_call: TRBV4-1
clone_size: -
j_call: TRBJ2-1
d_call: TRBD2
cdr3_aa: CASSQSGAGGIKGYNEQFF
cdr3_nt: TGCGCCAGCAGCCAGTCCGGCGCGGGAGGAATCAAAGGCTACAATGAGCAGTTCTTC

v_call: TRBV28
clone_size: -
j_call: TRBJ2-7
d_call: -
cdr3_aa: CATIDGDTSFSYEQYF
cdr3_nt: TGTGCCACCATCGACGGGGACACCTCCTTCTCCTACGAGCAGTACTTC

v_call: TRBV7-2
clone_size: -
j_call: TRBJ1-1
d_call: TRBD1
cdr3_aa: CASSLVGQGPNTEAFF
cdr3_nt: TGTGCCAGCAGCTTAGTGGGACAGGGACCGAACACTGAAGCTTTCTTT

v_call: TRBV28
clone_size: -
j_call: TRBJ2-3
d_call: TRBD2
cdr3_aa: CASSEWETSGPTDTQYF
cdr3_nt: TGTGCCAGCAGTGAATGGGAGACTAGCGGGCCAACAGATACGCAGTATTTT

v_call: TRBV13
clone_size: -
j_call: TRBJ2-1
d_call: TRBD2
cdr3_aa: CASSITSGNYNEQFF
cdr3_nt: TGTGCCAGCAGCATAACTAGCGGGAACTACAATGAGCAGTTCTTC

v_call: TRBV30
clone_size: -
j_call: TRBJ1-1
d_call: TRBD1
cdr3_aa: CAWSVGQGMNTEAFF
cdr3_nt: TGTGCCTGGAGTGTGGGACAGGGTATGAACACTGAAGCTTTCTTT

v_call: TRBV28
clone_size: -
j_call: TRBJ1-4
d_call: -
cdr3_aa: CASSPQTTGIFNEKLFF
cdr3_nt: TGTGCCAGCAGTCCCCAAACCACAGGGATTTTTAATGAAAAACTGTTTTTT

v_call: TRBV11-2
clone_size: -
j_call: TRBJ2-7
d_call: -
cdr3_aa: CASSDRLVVEQYF
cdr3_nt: TGTGCCAGCAGCGACCGACTAGTGGTTGAGCAGTACTTC

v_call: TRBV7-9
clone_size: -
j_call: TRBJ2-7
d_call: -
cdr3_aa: CASSARSYEQYF
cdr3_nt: TGTGCCAGCAGCGCCCGATCCTACGAGCAGTACTTC